Shown below are 29 T cell receptor beta chains from a single sample sequenced in a study of blood T cell repertoires in COVID-19. Clones were sequenced by immunoSEQ multiplex PCR, and TCRdb holds only the in-frame ones, with some missing. The table records over 85,000 clones, about 87% of them present only once. The source material was peripheral blood. These TCRs come from a man aged 35-49 years with acute or convalescent COVID-19.

V and J are TRBV30 and TRBJ2-2; maybe TRBD1 (6 bases). V gave up 3 bases and J gave up 1 base, with 9 bases separating them. This CDR3 is 14 amino acids long. CDR1 and CDR2 from the germline V gene are GTSNPN and SVGIG (reference sequence). The CDR3 spells CAWSPGQNTGELFF. CDR3 sequence (DNA): TGTGCCTGGAGCCCGGGACAGAACACCGGGGAGCTGTTTTTT.

This chain connects TRBV7-8 to TRBJ2-7, with D tentatively TRBD2 (6 bases). Between the trimmed V and J ends, which lost 4 bases and 4 bases, there was a span of 8 bases. There are 12 residues in the CDR3. CDR1 and CDR2 (germline): SGHVS, FQNEAQ. DNA of the CDR3: TGTGCCAGCAGCTCGACTAGTTACGAGCAGTACTTC. This gives the protein CASSSTSYEQYF.

The rearrangement uses TRBV11-2 and TRBJ2-6, with 9 bases fitting TRBD1. The CDR3 has 18 amino acids. The germline V gene has CDR1 SGHAT and CDR2 FQNNGV. V was pared by 4 bases and J by 2 bases, with 9 bases of the junction left unmatched. The CDR3 DNA reads TGTGCCAGCAGCTCAAGGACAGGGGCCTCCCCTGGGGCCAACGTCCTGACTTTC. Its translation: CASSSRTGASPGANVLTF.

V usage is TRBV7-7 and J usage is TRBJ2-3; TRBD2 matches at 11 bases. Germline V gene data show CDR1 as SSHAT and CDR2 as FNYEAQ (reference sequence). V shed 1 base and J 0 bases; nucleotides not matched to a gene: 0. CDR3 size: 16 residues. The CDR3 sequence: CASSLGLAGSTDTQYF. CDR3 in DNA: TGTGCCAGCAGCTTAGGACTAGCGGGGAGCACAGATACGCAGTATTTT.

This clone was observed once. The CDR3 reads CASSLDLAGGRTTEAFF. The DNA of the CDR3 is TGTGCCAGCAGCTTAGATCTCGCGGGGGGTCGAACAACTGAAGCTTTCTTT. This chain connects TRBV7-8 to TRBJ1-1; D is possibly TRBD1 (5 bases). Trimming removed 1 base from V and 5 bases from J, with 20 bases in between. CDR3 size: 17 residues. Germline CDR1 SGHVS, CDR2 FQNEAQ.

In DNA, the CDR3 is TGTGCCAGCGTCCAGGGTTCTCGAGGCTACACCTTC. Translation gives CASVQGSRGYTF. This chain connects TRBV2 to TRBJ1-2, with D perhaps matching TRBD1 (5 bases). V lost 8 bases and J lost 8, with 15 bases in between. Germline CDR1 reads SNHLY; CDR2 reads FYNNEI. This CDR3 is built from 12 residues.

V gene TRBV29-1 combines with J gene TRBJ1-2, with D perhaps matching TRBD1 (6 bases). V was cut by 4 bases and J by 1 base, with 13 bases left in between. There are 14 residues in the CDR3. Germline loops: CDR1 SQVTM, CDR2 ANQGSEA. For the CDR3, the DNA is TGCAGCGTTGGAGGGGGGGGAATTAACTATGGCTACACCTTC. Translation gives CSVGGGGINYGYTF.

The chain carries TRBV29-1 and TRBJ2-2, with 7 bases that match TRBD1. CDR3 length equals 14 residues. The trim removed 7 bases at V and 4 bases at J, leaving 9 bases unmatched. Germline V CDR1 and CDR2: SQVTM, ANQGSEA. The CDR3 sequence: CSGVTTGITGELFF. DNA for the CDR3: TGCAGCGGAGTAACGACAGGGATCACCGGGGAGCTGTTTTTT.

The chain uses TRBV11-2 and TRBJ2-7, with a tentative D call TRBD1 (6 bases). There are 14 residues in the CDR3. Germline V gives CDR1 SGHAT, CDR2 FQNNGV. V was clipped by 1 base and J by 5 bases, with 12 bases between them. As DNA, the CDR3 is TGTGCCAGCAGCTTAGTTGGGACACGAGACGAGCAGTACTTC. It is translated as CASSLVGTRDEQYF.

A word on this clone: The germline gene is not matched at one end of the junction; a read error may be the cause. The rearrangement uses TRBV7-7 and TRBJ2-5; 7 nucleotides match TRBD2. Germline CDR1 and CDR2: SSHAT and FNYEAQ (reference sequence). The CDR3 spans 15 residues. The CDR3 protein is CASSLGSGGGETQYF. The CDR3 DNA reads TGTGCTAGCAGCTTAGGATCTGGGGGAGGGGAGACCCAGTACTTC.

This rearrangement joins TRBV28 to TRBJ2-1; 15 bases line up with TRBD2. V shed 10 bases, J shed 8 bases, and the junction held 9 bases outside the gene matches. This CDR3 comprises 15 residues. Per the germline V gene, CDR1 is MDHEN and CDR2 is SYDVKM. The CDR3 coding sequence is TGTGCCATCAGGACTAGCGGGAGGGCGGGGGATGAGCAGTTCTTC. Encoded protein: CAIRTSGRAGDEQFF.

This chain joins TRBV3-1 (or the pseudogene TRBV3-2) and TRBJ1-6, with a weak D call TRBD1 (5 bases). The germline V gene encodes CDR1 LGHDT and CDR2 YNNKEL (reference sequence). Trimming stripped 0 bases from V and 11 bases from J, with 14 bases between. The CDR3 has 15 residues. CDR3 sequence (DNA): TGTGCCAGCAGCCAAGATCGGAGGGGACGGACACCCCTCCACTTT. Its protein product is CASSQDRRGRTPLHF.

The chain is built from TRBV10-3 and TRBJ2-3; D is perhaps TRBD1 (6 bases). This CDR3 comprises 16 residues. CDR1 is ENHRY, CDR2 SYGVKD, per germline. The ends were cut back, 7 bases at V and 0 bases at J, with 17 bases in the middle. The CDR3 DNA follows: TGTGCCATCAACAATAAACAGGGTACTAGCACAGATACGCAGTATTTT. Its protein product is CAINNKQGTSTDTQYF.

The V and J genes are TRBV19 and TRBJ1-2; a weak D match, TRBD1 (5 bases). Germline values: CDR1 LNHDA, CDR2 SQIVND (reference sequence). V lost 7 bases and J 1 base, leaving 13 bases between the germline ends. This CDR3 is built from 14 residues. DNA for the CDR3: TGTGCCAGTACCTCTGGGGCCTTTAACTATGGCTACACCTTC. It translates to CASTSGAFNYGYTF.

The chain joins TRBV21-1 to TRBJ1-1. TRBV21-1 is shown as a pseudogene. CDR3 length equals 16 residues. The CDR3: CASSNCGGNGNTEAFF. As DNA, the CDR3 is TGTGCCAGCAGCAATTGCGGGGGCAACGGGAACACTGAAGCTTTCTTT.

This chain connects TRBV6-5 to TRBJ1-5; D not resolved. The CDR3 length is 14 residues. CDR1 and CDR2 from the germline V gene are MNHEY and SVGAGI. Deletions cut 5 bases from V and 7 bases from J, with 15 bases between. The CDR3 is CASSNGLGEQPQHF. The DNA of the CDR3 is TGTGCCAGCAGTAACGGGCTGGGAGAGCAGCCCCAGCATTTT.

The chain uses TRBV19 and TRBJ1-4, with TRBD1 matching 8 bases. The CDR3 runs to 15 residues. V lost 5 bases to trimming and J lost 1 base; unmatched junction nucleotides: 3. Germline V gene sequence: CDR1 LNHDA, CDR2 SQIVND (reference sequence). The CDR3 coding sequence is TGTGCCAGTAGTTCACAGGGGGAAACTAATGAAAAACTGTTTTTT. It translates to CASSSQGETNEKLFF. Looking up the rest from reference TRBV19 and TRBJ1-4 gives the full variable domain: DGGITQSPKYLFRKEGQNVTLSCEQNLNHDAMYWYRQDPGQGLRLIYYSQIVNDFQKGDIAEGYSVSREKKESFPLTVTSAQKNPTAFYLCASSSQGETNEKLFFGSGTQLSVL.

This chain connects TRBV5-4 to TRBJ2-7; perhaps TRBD1 as D (6 bases). From germline, CDR1 is SGHNT and CDR2 YYREEE (reference sequence). With 5 bases removed from V and 5 bases from J, the gap between germline ends came to 17 bases. CDR3 size: 14 residues. The CDR3 sequence is CASSTPQGANEQYF. CDR3 nucleotides: TGTGCCAGCAGTACGCCACAGGGAGCCAACGAGCAGTACTTC.

This chain joins TRBV29-1 and TRBJ1-1; 9 nucleotides line up with TRBD1. V was clipped by 7 bases and J by 1 base; unmatched bases: 10. Germline V gene sequence: CDR1 SQVTM, CDR2 ANQGSEA. CDR3 size: 15 residues. The CDR3 DNA follows: TGCAGCGGGCTAGAGACAGGGGGAACGAACACTGAAGCTTTCTTT. It translates to CSGLETGGTNTEAFF.

The chain carries TRBV7-2 and TRBJ1-6; 7 bases map to TRBD1. This CDR3 spans 14 amino acids. V shed 6 bases, J shed 5 bases, and the junction held 4 bases outside the gene matches. In germline, CDR1 is SGHTA, CDR2 FQGNSA. The CDR3: CASRRTGDNSPLHF. The CDR3 DNA reads TGTGCCAGCAGACGTACAGGGGATAATTCACCCCTCCACTTT.

This clone was picked up one time. The chain combines TRBV2 with TRBJ2-6, with 8 bases matching TRBD1. The V and J ends lost 7 bases and 0 bases, in that order; junction bases with no gene match: 8. The CDR3 runs to 17 residues. Germline V CDR1 and CDR2: SNHLY, FYNNEI. DNA for the CDR3: TGTGCCAGCACCAGGGACAGGCATGGCTCTGGGGCCAACGTCCTGACTTTC. This sequence encodes CASTRDRHGSGANVLTF.

The J gene is TRBJ1-1, the V gene TRBV19, with a weak D call TRBD1 (6 bases). CDR1 and CDR2 (germline): LNHDA, SQIVND (reference sequence). This CDR3 has 14 amino acids. V was shortened by 3 bases and J by 5 bases, with 13 bases between the two germline ends. The CDR3 protein is CASSMGAASTEAFF. The CDR3 DNA follows: TGTGCCAGTAGTATGGGGGCAGCTAGTACTGAAGCTTTCTTT.

This chain joins TRBV5-4 and TRBJ1-1; TRBD1 matches 9 bases. Germline CDR1 is SGHNT and CDR2 is YYREEE (reference sequence). CDR3 length: 14 residues. Unmatched junction bases numbered 1, after V lost 0 bases and J lost 4 bases. CDR3 residues: CASSLDRGLTEAFF. CDR3 sequence (DNA): TGTGCCAGCAGCTTGGACAGGGGGCTCACTGAAGCTTTCTTT. Full variable domain (rest looked up from reference TRBV5-4 and TRBJ1-1): ETGVTQSPTHLIKTRGQQVTLRCSSQSGHNTVSWYQQALGQGPQFIFQYYREEENGRGNFPPRFSGLQFPNYSSELNVNALELDDSALYLCASSLDRGLTEAFFGQGTRLTVV.

The V gene is TRBV10-1, the J gene TRBJ2-7, with a possible D match to TRBD1 (6 bases). V lost 8 bases, J lost 0 bases, and 14 bases lay in between. The CDR3 runs to 14 residues. Looked up from germline, CDR1 is WNHNN and CDR2 is SYGVQD (reference sequence). CDR3 sequence reads: CASSKGGSSYEQYF. For the CDR3, the DNA is TGCGCCAGCTCGAAAGGGGGTTCCTCCTACGAGCAGTACTTC.

J is TRBJ1-2 and V is TRBV5-1; TRBD1 matches at 8 bases. The trim removed 4 bases at V and 7 bases at J, leaving 9 bases unmatched. Germline V gene lookup returns CDR1 SGHRS and CDR2 YFSETQ. The CDR3 is made up of 14 amino acids. CDR3 protein: CASSVKDRAAGYTF. The CDR3 nucleotides are TGCGCCAGCAGCGTAAAGGACAGGGCGGCTGGCTACACCTTC.

Notes on this clone: The germline gene is not matched at one end of the junction; a read error may be the cause. The chain carries TRBV5-4 and TRBJ2-7, with D maybe TRBD2 (6 bases). The CDR3 has 16 residues. Germline CDR1 is SGHNT and CDR2 is YYREEE (reference sequence). The CDR3 spells CASSLGPTGGSSEQYF. CDR3 nucleotide sequence: TGTGCCAGCAGCCTAGGGCCAACCGGGGGATCCTCCGAGCAGTACTTC.

This chain uses TRBV5-1 with TRBJ2-7, with TRBD1 matching over 8 bases. CDR1 is SGHRS, CDR2 YFSETQ, per germline. The CDR3 extends over 15 amino acids. With V trimmed by 4 bases and J by 0 bases, 6 bases remained unmatched. CDR3 in DNA: TGCGCCAGCAGCGTCACCGGACAGGGCTCCTACGAGCAGTACTTC. Protein product: CASSVTGQGSYEQYF.

Of note for this clone: A much larger clone differs from this one at a single base, so this may be a read error. This specimen includes other DNA sequences encoding the same CDR3. The chain recombines TRBV5-4 with TRBJ2-4; 7 bases are shared with TRBD1. The germline CDR1 and CDR2 sequences are SGHNT and YYREEE (reference sequence). The CDR3 loop spans 16 amino acids. CDR3: CASSNDRVGSENIQYF. CDR3 bases: TGTGCCAGCAGCAACGACAGGGTGGGATCTGAAAACATTCAATACTTC.

The rearrangement links TRBV14 to TRBJ2-7; D gene ambiguous. The CDR3 is made up of 13 amino acids. Germline V gives CDR1 SGHDN, CDR2 FVKESK. The V and J ends lost 2 bases and 6 bases respectively, with 11 bases between them. The CDR3 DNA follows: TGTGCCAGCAGCCAACTTAGAGGCGGCGAGCAGTACTTC. It codes for CASSQLRGGEQYF. Full variable domain (missing parts from reference TRBV14 and TRBJ2-7): EAGVTQFPSHSVIEKGQTVTLRCDPISGHDNLYWYRRVMGKEIKFLLHFVKESKQDESGMPNNRFLAERTGGTYSTLKVQPAELEDSGVYFCASSQLRGGEQYFGPGTRLTVT.